The 19 T cell receptor beta chains below all came from one sample that was sequenced in a study of cytomegalovirus exposure and HLA in healthy donors. Method: immunoSEQ multiplex PCR; TCRdb's copy keeps in-frame clones and lacks some. Among 250,000 to 400,000 clones listed, roughly 86% were seen once. Sequencing used PBMCs. The receptors were gathered from a young man in good health and CMV-seronegative.

The chain recombines TRBV12-5 with TRBJ1-2, with a weak D call TRBD1 (6 bases). Germline CDR1 reads LGHNT; CDR2 reads FRNRAP. V was cut by 6 bases and J by 7 bases, with 27 bases left in between. The CDR3 contains 17 residues. For the CDR3, the DNA is TGTGCTAGTGGGGGAGGGGGTTTGGGAAACCCAATCTCTGGCTACACCTTC. Protein: CASGGGGLGNPISGYTF. The whole variable domain, remainder taken from reference TRBV12-5 and TRBJ1-2, is DARVTQTPRHKVTEMGQEVTMRCQPILGHNTVFWYRQTMMQGLELLAYFRNRAPLDDSGMPKDRFSAEMPDATLATLKIQPSEPRDSAVYFCASGGGGLGNPISGYTFGSGTRLTVV.

The chain links TRBV21-1 to TRBJ1-5; the table assigns TRBD1, which was not confirmed against the DNA. TRBV21-1 is marked as a pseudogene. CDR3 length: 15 amino acids. CDR3 sequence reads: CASSDRGQGKQPQHF. The CDR3 DNA reads as TGTGCCAGCAGCGACCGGGGACAGGGGAAGCAGCCCCAGCATTTT.

This sequence joins TRBV6-1 and TRBJ1-3; D is ambiguous. The V gene lost 7 bases and the J gene lost 6 bases, with 19 bases spanning the gap. CDR1 is MNHNS, CDR2 SASEGT, per germline. This CDR3 comprises 15 residues. The DNA of the CDR3 is TGTGCCAGCACGGGCTTAATTCCGGGGTTAAACACCATATATTTT. Residues: CASTGLIPGLNTIYF.

The CDR3 loop reads CASSGRDIFSGETQYF. The CDR3 DNA reads TGTGCCAGCAGCGGACGGGACATCTTTTCCGGGGAGACCCAGTACTTC. The chain uses TRBV5-4 and TRBJ2-5; possibly TRBD1 for D (6 bases). Trimming cost V 4 bases and J 5 bases, with 21 bases left between them. Germline CDR1 is SGHNT and CDR2 is YYREEE (reference sequence). This CDR3 comprises 16 residues.

V usage is TRBV5-1 and J usage is TRBJ2-2, with D perhaps matching TRBD2 (5 bases). Germline V gives CDR1 SGHRS, CDR2 YFSETQ. CDR3 length equals 15 residues. The V and J ends lost 4 bases and 1 base respectively, with 11 bases between them. The CDR3 loop reads CASSLRGRNTGELFF. Written as DNA, the CDR3 is TGCGCCAGCAGCCTCCGGGGTAGGAACACCGGGGAGCTGTTTTTT. Full variable domain (outside the CDR3, taken from reference TRBV5-1 and TRBJ2-2): KAGVTQTPRYLIKTRGQQVTLSCSPISGHRSVSWYQQTPGQGLQFLFEYFSETQRNKGNFPGRFSGRQFSNSRSEMNVSTLELGDSALYLCASSLRGRNTGELFFGEGSRLTVL.

CDR3 residues: CASSLRGSGETQYF. The DNA for the CDR3 is TGTGCCAGCAGCCTTCGGGGTTCCGGGGAGACCCAGTACTTC. The rearrangement joins TRBV7-8 to TRBJ2-5; D might be TRBD2 (5 bases). The germline CDR1 and CDR2 sequences are SGHVS and FQNEAQ. CDR3 length: 14 residues. V was clipped by 5 bases and J by 5 bases, with 15 bases between them.

V gene TRBV29-1 combines with J gene TRBJ2-3, with D possibly TRBD1 on 6 matching bases. V gave up 6 bases and J gave up 3 bases, with 16 bases separating them. Looked up from germline, CDR1 is SQVTM and CDR2 is ANQGSEA. CDR3 length: 14 amino acids. The chain's CDR3 is CSVARQAKTDTQYF. DNA for the CDR3: TGCAGCGTGGCCAGACAGGCCAAAACAGATACGCAGTATTTT.

The rearrangement joins TRBV19 to TRBJ1-2; D remains unclear. Deletions cut 4 bases from V and 10 bases from J, with 22 bases between. The V gene's germline CDR1 is LNHDA and CDR2 SQIVND (reference sequence). There are 15 residues in the CDR3. The CDR3, as DNA: TGTGCCAGTAGTAATAGCGCTTGGATAAAGAGGGACTACACCTTC. This codes for CASSNSAWIKRDYTF.

The chain joins TRBV7-9 to TRBJ1-2, with TRBD1 matching 8 bases. V was pared by 5 bases and J by 4 bases, with 3 bases of the junction left unmatched. CDR1 and CDR2 from the germline V gene are SEHNR and FQNEAQ (reference sequence). This CDR3 comprises 13 residues. CDR3 amino acids: CASSEGTGYGYTF. In DNA, the CDR3 is TGTGCCAGCAGCGAGGGGACAGGCTATGGCTACACCTTC. The full variable domain, with the rest looked up from reference TRBV7-9 and TRBJ1-2, is DTGVSQNPRHKITKRGQNVTFRCDPISEHNRLYWYRQTLGQGPEFLTYFQNEAQLEKSRLLSDRFSAERPKGSFSTLEIQRTEQGDSAMYLCASSEGTGYGYTFGSGTRLTVV.

This rearrangement joins TRBV18 to TRBJ1-2; 11 nucleotides match TRBD1. The junction had 13 bases not matched to a gene; V was cut back by 6 bases and J by 7 bases. Germline CDR1 reads KGHSH; CDR2 reads LQKENI. The CDR3 extends over 16 amino acids. CDR3 residues: CASSPEGGQGAFGYTF. CDR3 coding DNA: TGTGCCAGCTCCCCGGAGGGTGGACAGGGGGCCTTTGGCTACACCTTC.

To note about this clone: Additional DNA sequences in this sample encode the identical CDR3. This chain joins TRBV15 and TRBJ2-7, with 7 bases aligning to TRBD2. The CDR3 sequence is 14 residues long. V trimming: 0 bases; J trimming: 2 bases; junction bases outside the gene matches: 1. The germline CDR1 and CDR2 sequences are LNHNV and YYDKDF (reference sequence). The CDR3 DNA reads as TGTGCCACCAGCAGAGATCGGGGGGCCTACGAGCAGTACTTC. Translated: CATSRDRGAYEQYF.

V usage is TRBV18 and J usage is TRBJ1-1; 8 nucleotides agree with TRBD1. After removal of 5 bases from V and 8 bases from J, the junction contained 10 bases not matched to a gene. The CDR3 consists of 14 residues. The germline V gene encodes CDR1 KGHSH and CDR2 LQKENI. CDR3 loop: CASSSQSDRVEAFF. For the CDR3, the DNA is TGTGCCAGCTCATCGCAATCGGACAGGGTAGAAGCTTTCTTT.

V is TRBV7-2 and J is TRBJ2-1; TRBD2 aligns across 7 bases. V lost 5 bases, J lost 4 bases, and 14 bases stayed unmatched. CDR1 SGHTA and CDR2 FQGNSA come from the germline V gene. CDR3 length: 17 residues. CDR3 protein: CASSGRGGPDLYNEQFF. The CDR3 DNA follows: TGTGCCAGCAGCGGCCGGGGAGGGCCCGACCTTTACAATGAGCAGTTCTTC.

This chain links TRBV7-9 with TRBJ1-2; perhaps TRBD1 as D (6 bases). The CDR3 runs 11 residues. Germline CDR1 SEHNR, CDR2 FQNEAQ (reference sequence). The germline V and J ends were trimmed by 11 bases and 8 bases, with 15 bases remaining between them. In DNA, the CDR3 is TGTGCCTTACAGGGTACGCGGGGCTACACCTTC. Encoded protein: CALQGTRGYTF.

V usage is TRBV15 and J usage is TRBJ1-4; D might be TRBD1 (5 bases). This CDR3 contains 15 residues. V lost 1 base and J 5 bases, leaving 11 bases between the germline ends. CDR1 is LNHNV and CDR2 is YYDKDF in the germline V gene (reference sequence). The chain's CDR3 is CATSRAGRINEKLFF. The CDR3 DNA sequence: TGTGCCACCAGCAGAGCAGGGAGGATAAATGAAAAACTGTTTTTT.

This chain connects TRBV6-6 to TRBJ2-7; 11 bases align to TRBD1. With V trimmed by 4 bases and J by 4 bases, 6 bases remained unmatched. The germline CDR1 and CDR2 sequences are MNHNY and SVGAGI (reference sequence). The CDR3 extends over 15 amino acids. The CDR3 protein is CASSSGQGAQYEQYF. In DNA, the CDR3 is TGTGCCAGCAGTTCAGGACAGGGGGCTCAGTACGAGCAGTACTTC.

The genes are TRBV6-5 and TRBJ1-5, with 7 bases aligning to TRBD1. Germline loops: CDR1 MNHEY, CDR2 SVGAGI. The CDR3 is 16 residues long. Trimming cost V 0 bases and J 4 bases; bases outside gene matches: 6. The CDR3 loop reads CASSYSFDRANQPQHF. CDR3 nucleotide sequence: TGTGCCAGCAGTTACTCCTTCGACAGGGCGAATCAGCCCCAGCATTTT.

The chain combines TRBV7-9 with TRBJ2-7, with 8 bases matching TRBD2. V lost 2 bases and J lost 12; bases outside the gene matches: 6. The CDR3 runs 12 residues. Germline-derived CDR1 and CDR2 are SEHNR and FQNEAQ (reference sequence). The CDR3 nucleotides are TGTGCCAGCAGCTTATTACTAGCGGATCTGTACTTC. It translates to CASSLLLADLYF. The entire variable domain, with the rest obtained from reference TRBV7-9 and TRBJ2-7, is as follows: DTGVSQNPRHKITKRGQNVTFRCDPISEHNRLYWYRQTLGQGPEFLTYFQNEAQLEKSRLLSDRFSAERPKGSFSTLEIQRTEQGDSAMYLCASSLLLADLYFGPGTRLTVT.

In DNA form, the CDR3 reads TGTGCCAGCACTCTCCAAAGCCCAGATACGCAGTATTTT. Its protein is CASTLQSPDTQYF. V and J are TRBV6-1 and TRBJ2-3; no definite D call. The CDR3 covers 13 residues. CDR1 and CDR2 (germline): MNHNS, SASEGT. Trimming took 7 bases from V and 4 from J, leaving 12 bases between them.